The 7 T cell receptor beta chains below were found in one sample sequenced in a study of T cell responses to AZD1222 COVID-19 vaccine. Here immunoSEQ multiplex PCR was the method, and the copy in TCRdb shows in-frame clones only, minus some. Of some 72,000 clones detected, about 91% appear once; the ten largest clones hold roughly 7%. The input for sequencing was peripheral blood, taken on day 0 of MenACWY control vaccination. The receptors stem from an adult in good health.

The V call is TRBV24-1, the J call TRBJ1-2; 11 bases are a match to TRBD1. The CDR3 consists of 15 residues. The V gene end was trimmed by 4 bases and the J gene end by 5 bases; junction bases not matched to a gene: 5. Per the germline V gene, CDR1 is KGHDR and CDR2 is SFDVKD. As DNA, the CDR3 is TGTGCCACCAGTGACCCCGGACAGGGGGCATATGGCTACACCTTC. This gives the protein CATSDPGQGAYGYTF.

The V call is TRBV7-2, the J call TRBJ2-7, with no clear D. V was pared by 1 base and J by 3 bases, with 10 bases between. This CDR3 comprises 14 residues. The germline V gene encodes CDR1 SGHTA and CDR2 FQGNSA. The CDR3 nucleotides read TGTGCCAGCAGCTTAGTTCTGGGTAACTACGAGCAGTACTTC. It codes for CASSLVLGNYEQYF.

The V gene is TRBV5-1, the J gene TRBJ1-1; D may be TRBD1 (5 bases). This CDR3 spans 14 amino acids. Per the germline V gene, CDR1 is SGHRS and CDR2 is YFSETQ. The germline V and J ends were trimmed by 2 bases and 1 base, with 9 bases remaining between them. Here the CDR3 DNA reads TGCGCCAGCAGCTTCCTCGGGGGGAACACTGAAGCTTTCTTT. This translates into CASSFLGGNTEAFF.

This chain uses TRBV28 with TRBJ2-2; TRBD1 aligns across 12 bases. V shed 3 bases, J shed 5 bases, and the junction held 10 bases outside the gene matches. The CDR3 runs 18 residues. From germline, CDR1 is MDHEN and CDR2 SYDVKM. CDR3 loop: CASSFSTPGQGATGELFF. CDR3 nucleotide sequence: TGTGCCAGCAGTTTCTCAACTCCGGGACAGGGGGCTACCGGGGAGCTGTTTTTT.

The sample holds one count of this clone. The rearrangement links TRBV5-6 to TRBJ2-3; TRBD2 is a possible D gene (6 bases). The V gene lost 2 bases and the J gene lost 0 bases, with 10 bases spanning the gap. CDR3 length: 15 residues. The germline V gene has CDR1 SGHDT and CDR2 YYEEEE. CDR3 amino acids: CASSFWRGSTDTQYF. DNA of the CDR3: TGTGCCAGCAGCTTCTGGCGGGGTAGCACAGATACGCAGTATTTT.

The chain is built from TRBV29-1 and TRBJ1-1; the D is unclear. The CDR3 extends over 10 amino acids. Trimming removed 7 bases at V and 0 bases at J, with 3 bases between. From germline, CDR1 is SQVTM and CDR2 ANQGSEA. DNA for the CDR3: TGCAGCGCGATGAACACTGAAGCTTTCTTT. Translated, it gives CSAMNTEAFF.

This clone occurred once. The chain carries TRBV6-2 or TRBV6-3 and TRBJ2-3, with a tentative D call TRBD1 (5 bases). The V end was cut by 6 bases, the J end by 11 bases, with 15 bases between. CDR1 is MNHEY, CDR2 SVGEGT, per germline. The CDR3 has 12 residues. CDR3 residues: CASSQGTRKQYF. DNA of the CDR3: TGTGCCAGCAGCCAGGGCACAAGGAAGCAGTATTTT.